The clone carrying this T cell receptor (beta chain) came up many times. Its antigen remains unknown. Unique molecular identifiers were built into the TCRbeta library. TCRdb recomputed calls from the PCR reads with MiXCR, one row per CDR3 protein. The table lists approximately 230,000 distinct CDR3 sequences, 20% to 30% of them singletons, with approximately 2.5% in the top ten. With V trimmed by 4 bases and J by 6 bases, 2 bases remained unmatched. From germline, CDR1 is SQVTM and CDR2 ANQGSEA. The CDR3 is 12 residues long. This entry belongs to a study of T-cell reconstitution after alpha-beta-depleted transplantation in children. Points from the study as a whole: Two months or so post-transplant, alpha-beta T cells reportedly derived from several hundred expanded graft clones.

The sample in question was PBMCs, obtained before TCRalphabeta/CD19-depleted stem cell transplant. This TCR was sampled from a girl aged 2-10 years with Fanconi anemia, due to receive a stem cell transplant. The rearrangement joins TRBV29-1 to TRBJ2-1; 8 bases align to TRBD2. For the CDR3, the DNA is TGCAGCGTTGTCGGGAGGGCCAATGAGCAGTTCTTC. Its translation is CSVVGRANEQFF.